The clone carrying this T cell receptor (beta chain) was seen more than once but under ten times. Its specificity is not known. The V gene's germline CDR1 is MGHRA and CDR2 YSYEKL. This CDR3 is built from 13 residues. V dropped 0 bases and J dropped 5 bases, with 7 bases sitting between them. Every donor provided one heparinised blood draw, which averaged approximately 100 mL. Sort purity for all populations was recorded as exceeding 98%. This entry is derived from a study of beta chain features in type 1 diabetes. As every portion of the isolated RNA was reverse transcribed, the sequencing read expressed TCRB transcripts. Libraries were prepared by immunoSEQ multiplex PCR; TCRdb keeps only in-frame clonotypes and omits some of them. The sample has 300,000 to 400,000 clones, around 9.6% seen once. Study results and limitations: There was a moderate but significant shortening of TCRB CDR3s in all four CD4+ subsets of Type 1 diabetes patients.

The receptor's source is a young man with type 1 diabetes. The sequenced material came from central memory CD4+ T cells from blood. The chain couples TRBV4-1 to TRBJ1-2; the D is unclear. CDR3 DNA: TGCGCCAGCAGCCAAGACGGGTCTTATGGCTACACCTTC. This gives the protein CASSQDGSYGYTF.